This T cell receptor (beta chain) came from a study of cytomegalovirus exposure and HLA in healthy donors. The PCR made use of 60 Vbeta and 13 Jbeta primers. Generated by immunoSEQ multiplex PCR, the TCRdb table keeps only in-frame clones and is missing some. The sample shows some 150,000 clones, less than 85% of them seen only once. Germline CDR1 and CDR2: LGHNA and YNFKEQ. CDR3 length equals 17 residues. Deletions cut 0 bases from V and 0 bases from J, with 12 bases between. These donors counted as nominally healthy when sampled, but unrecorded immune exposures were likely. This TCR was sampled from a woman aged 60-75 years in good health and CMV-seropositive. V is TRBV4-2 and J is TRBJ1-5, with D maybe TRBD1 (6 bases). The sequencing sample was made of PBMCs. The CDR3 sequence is CASSQEGGPYSNQPQHF. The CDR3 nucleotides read TGTGCCAGCAGCCAAGAGGGGGGGCCCTATAGCAATCAGCCCCAGCATTTT.